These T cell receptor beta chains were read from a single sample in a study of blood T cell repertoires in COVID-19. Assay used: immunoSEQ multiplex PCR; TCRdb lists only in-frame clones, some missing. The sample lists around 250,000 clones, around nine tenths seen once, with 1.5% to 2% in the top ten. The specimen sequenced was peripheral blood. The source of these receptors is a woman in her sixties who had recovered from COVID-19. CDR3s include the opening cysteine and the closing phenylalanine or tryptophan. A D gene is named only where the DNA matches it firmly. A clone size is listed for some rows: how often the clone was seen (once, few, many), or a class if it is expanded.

CASSSPQGRDFSYEQYF	TGCGCCAGCAGCTCCCCTCAGGGGAGAGATTTCTCCTACGAGCAGTACTTC	TRBV5-1	TRBJ2-7	-	-	17
CASRPDGKHTGELFF	TGTGCCAGCAGACCGGACGGGAAACATACCGGGGAGCTGTTTTTT	TRBV6-6	TRBJ2-2	-	-	15
CSASYWGAGIQPQHF	TGCAGTGCTAGTTATTGGGGAGCAGGAATTCAGCCCCAGCATTTT	TRBV20-1	TRBJ1-5	-	-	15
CASSESRAGESYEQYF	TGTGCCAGCAGCGAGAGCCGGGCGGGGGAGAGCTACGAGCAGTACTTC	TRBV11-1	TRBJ2-7	TRBD2	few	16
CASSGTVYEQYF	TGTGCCAGCAGCGGGACTGTCTACGAGCAGTACTTC	TRBV7-2	TRBJ2-7	-	-	12
CASSVVSTGELFF	TGTGCCAGCAGCGTAGTGTCGACCGGGGAGCTGTTTTTT	TRBV9	TRBJ2-2	-	-	13
CASSSTEGGNQPQHF	TGTGCCAGCAGCTCCACTGAGGGGGGCAATCAGCCCCAGCATTTT	TRBV7-9	TRBJ1-5	-	medium-sized	15
CASSLEPDNSPLHF	TGCGCCAGCAGCTTGGAACCGGATAATTCACCCCTCCACTTT	TRBV5-1	TRBJ1-6	-	-	14
CASSPPRGEERAEGEQFF	TGTGCCAGCTCACCCCCCCGTGGTGAGGAGCGGGCCGAGGGGGAGCAGTTCTTC	TRBV18	TRBJ2-1	-	-	18
CASSVAGFYNSPLHF	TGTGCCAGCAGCGTAGCGGGGTTTTATAATTCACCCCTCCACTTT	TRBV9	TRBJ1-6	-	-	15
CASSSGQRSNQPQHF	TGTGCCAGCAGTTCAGGACAGAGATCCAATCAGCCCCAGCATTTT	TRBV2	TRBJ1-5	-	once	15
CSVVTGTVSNQPQHF	TGCAGCGTGGTAACCGGGACAGTAAGCAATCAGCCCCAGCATTTT	TRBV29-1	TRBJ1-5	TRBD1	-	15
CASSGTSGTGAQYF	TGTGCCAGTAGTGGGACTAGCGGGACCGGGGCCCAGTACTTC	TRBV19	TRBJ2-5	TRBD2	-	14
CASSERPLGGGLRNIQYF	TGTGCCAGCAGTGAAAGGCCCCTCGGCGGGGGGCTCCGGAACATTCAGTACTTC	TRBV6-1	TRBJ2-4	TRBD2	-	18
CAATRGFEETQYF	TGTGCCGCCACGCGGGGGTTTGAGGAGACCCAGTACTTC	TRBV10-3	TRBJ2-5	TRBD2	once	13
CASSQTGGGPPNTQYF	TGTGCCAGCAGCCAAACGGGAGGGGGGCCGCCCAATACGCAGTATTTT	TRBV7-6	TRBJ2-3	TRBD2	-	16
CASSTTQGAYVEQFF	TGTGCCAGTAGTACCACACAGGGGGCGTATGTTGAGCAGTTCTTC	TRBV19	TRBJ2-1	TRBD1	-	15
CASSKTLVAGGPSSTNEQFF	TGCGCCAGCAGCAAGACGCTTGTAGCGGGGGGGCCATCGTCGACGAATGAGCAGTTCTTC	TRBV5-1	TRBJ2-1	TRBD2	-	20
CASSKGRGRTSGANVLTF	TGTGCCAGCAGCAAGGGGCGGGGGCGCACCTCTGGGGCCAACGTCCTGACTTTC	TRBV21-1	TRBJ2-6	-	once	18
CASSPRVPYDTEAFF	TGCGCCAGCAGTCCTAGAGTCCCTTATGACACTGAAGCTTTCTTT	TRBV23-1	TRBJ1-1	-	-	15
CASSLGPGETGELFF	TGCGCCAGCAGCTTGGGCCCGGGGGAAACCGGGGAGCTGTTTTTT	TRBV5-1	TRBJ2-2	-	-	15